This T cell receptor (beta chain) was observed in a study of blood T cell repertoires in COVID-19. The wider study: Both acute and convalescent COVID-19 samples were obtained from the United States, Italy and Spain.

The data were produced by immunoSEQ multiplex PCR, yet TCRdb's version contains in-frame clones alone and is incomplete. The sample shows 140,000 or so clones, about 86% of them seen only once. CDR3 size: 13 residues. The V end lost 9 bases, the J end lost 5 bases, and 16 bases lay between the germline ends. Sample: peripheral blood. V gene TRBV12-3 or TRBV12-4 combines with J gene TRBJ1-1; D is undetermined. This sequence was found in a woman of 80 years or more with acute or convalescent COVID-19. CDR3 nucleotides: TGTGCCAGTCGGAGCCCCAGCGGAACTGAAGCTTTCTTT. It codes for CASRSPSGTEAFF.